This is a list of T cell receptor beta chains from one sample in a study of persistence of HIV-infected CD4 T cells. Assay used: immunoSEQ multiplex PCR; TCRdb lists only in-frame clones, some missing. The sample lists 43,000 or so clones, 89% occurring once. These receptors lack a known antigen. The sample consisted of CD4+ T cells sorted from PBMCs after approximately 19-hour stimulation, taken from a patient who received antiretroviral therapy. These receptors all come from an adult man with HIV who was CMV-seropositive. Both conserved end residues are part of each CDR3. The D gene is left open where the match is weak. Clone size is shown for a subset of rows, as once, few, many or a class of expanded clone.

D gene: .
CDR3 length: 16
J gene: TRBJ1-5
clone size: .
V gene: TRBV28
CDR3 DNA: TGTGCCAGCAGTTTCACCGGATCGCCTAGCAATCAGCCCCAGCATTTT
CDR3 protein: CASSFTGSPSNQPQHF

D gene: .
CDR3 length: 16
J gene: TRBJ1-6
clone size: .
V gene: TRBV19
CDR3 DNA: TGTGCCAGTAGTATCTATCAGGGCGCAGGGAGATCACCCCTCCACTTT
CDR3 protein: CASSIYQGAGRSPLHF

D gene: .
CDR3 length: 14
J gene: TRBJ2-6
clone size: .
V gene: TRBV19
CDR3 DNA: TGTGCCAGTAGTCTAAGGTCAGGGGCCAACGTCCTGACTTTC
CDR3 protein: CASSLRSGANVLTF

D gene: .
CDR3 length: 16
J gene: TRBJ2-1
clone size: .
V gene: TRBV21-1
CDR3 DNA: TGTGCCAGCACCTGGGACAGTGTGAGCTCCTACAATGAGCAGTTCTTC
CDR3 protein: CASTWDSVSSYNEQFF

D gene: TRBD1
CDR3 length: 20
J gene: TRBJ1-5
clone size: .
V gene: TRBV19
CDR3 DNA: TGTGCCAGTAGCAAGTTAACGCGGACGTCGGACAGGTTTCTGAATCAGCCCCAGCATTTT
CDR3 protein: CASSKLTRTSDRFLNQPQHF

D gene: TRBD1
CDR3 length: 15
J gene: TRBJ2-7
clone size: .
V gene: TRBV28
CDR3 DNA: TGTGCCAGCAGGAGGGGACAGGCCCACTCCTACGAGCAGTACTTC
CDR3 protein: CASRRGQAHSYEQYF

D gene: .
CDR3 length: 12
J gene: TRBJ2-2
clone size: .
V gene: TRBV19
CDR3 DNA: TGTGCCAGTAGTATAAAGGCCGGGGAGCTGTTTTTT
CDR3 protein: CASSIKAGELFF

D gene: .
CDR3 length: 14
J gene: TRBJ1-5
clone size: .
V gene: TRBV28
CDR3 DNA: TGTGCCAGCAGTTTAGAAGAGCCGGGGCAGCCCCAGCATTTT
CDR3 protein: CASSLEEPGQPQHF

D gene: TRBD1
CDR3 length: 16
J gene: TRBJ2-7
clone size: .
V gene: TRBV15
CDR3 DNA: TGTGCCACCAGCAGGGCCGGGACAGGGGTTTCCTACGAGCAGTACTTC
CDR3 protein: CATSRAGTGVSYEQYF

D gene: TRBD1
CDR3 length: 15
J gene: TRBJ2-5
clone size: .
V gene: TRBV6-5
CDR3 DNA: TGTGCCAGCAGGACAGGGGGCGTTGGGCAAGAGACCCAGTACTTC
CDR3 protein: CASRTGGVGQETQYF

D gene: .
CDR3 length: 11
J gene: TRBJ2-3
clone size: once
V gene: TRBV3-1/TRBV3-2
CDR3 DNA: TGTGCCAGCAGCCACCAAGATACGCAGTATTTT
CDR3 protein: CASSHQDTQYF

D gene: TRBD1
CDR3 length: 10
J gene: TRBJ1-1
clone size: few
V gene: TRBV29-1
CDR3 DNA: TGCAGCGCTGGACAGGGGGAAGCTTTCTTT
CDR3 protein: CSAGQGEAFF

D gene: TRBD2
CDR3 length: 16
J gene: TRBJ2-3
clone size: .
V gene: TRBV9
CDR3 DNA: TGTGCCAGCAGCGTAGGGCGGGGGGGTAACACAGATACGCAGTATTTT
CDR3 protein: CASSVGRGGNTDTQYF

D gene: .
CDR3 length: 13
J gene: TRBJ1-6
clone size: .
V gene: TRBV7-2
CDR3 DNA: TGTGCCAGCAGCTTAGAGGTACGGGCCCCCCTCCACTTT
CDR3 protein: CASSLEVRAPLHF

D gene: .
CDR3 length: 19
J gene: TRBJ1-3
clone size: .
V gene: TRBV7-8
CDR3 DNA: TGTGCCAGCAGCGGACGGCCAGACATGATTGGTCGTGGTGGAAACACCATATATTTT
CDR3 protein: CASSGRPDMIGRGGNTIYF

D gene: .
CDR3 length: 15
J gene: TRBJ1-5
clone size: .
V gene: TRBV7-2
CDR3 DNA: TGTGCCAGCAGCTTCGACCAGGGCCCAGGTCAGCCCCAGCATTTT
CDR3 protein: CASSFDQGPGQPQHF

D gene: TRBD1
CDR3 length: 15
J gene: TRBJ1-1
clone size: .
V gene: TRBV3-1/TRBV3-2
CDR3 DNA: TGTGCCAGCAGCCAATACGACAGGGAAGGGACTGAAGCTTTCTTT
CDR3 protein: CASSQYDREGTEAFF

D gene: .
CDR3 length: 13
J gene: TRBJ1-2
clone size: .
V gene: TRBV18
CDR3 DNA: TGTGCCAGCTCACCACCGGGCGACTATGGCTACACCTTC
CDR3 protein: CASSPPGDYGYTF